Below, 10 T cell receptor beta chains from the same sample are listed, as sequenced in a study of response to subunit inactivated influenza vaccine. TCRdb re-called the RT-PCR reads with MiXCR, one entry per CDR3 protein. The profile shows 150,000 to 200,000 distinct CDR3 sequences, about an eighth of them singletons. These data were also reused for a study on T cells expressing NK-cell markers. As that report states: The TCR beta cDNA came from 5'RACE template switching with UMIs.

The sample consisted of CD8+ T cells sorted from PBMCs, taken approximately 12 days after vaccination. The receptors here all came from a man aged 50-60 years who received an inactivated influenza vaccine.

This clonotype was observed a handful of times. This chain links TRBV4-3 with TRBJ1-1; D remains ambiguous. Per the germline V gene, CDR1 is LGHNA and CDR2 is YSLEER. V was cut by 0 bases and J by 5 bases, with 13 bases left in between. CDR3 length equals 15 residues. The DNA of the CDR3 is TGCGCCAGCAGCCAAGATCCCGGGGTGGGGACTGAAGCTTTCTTT. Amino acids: CASSQDPGVGTEAFF.

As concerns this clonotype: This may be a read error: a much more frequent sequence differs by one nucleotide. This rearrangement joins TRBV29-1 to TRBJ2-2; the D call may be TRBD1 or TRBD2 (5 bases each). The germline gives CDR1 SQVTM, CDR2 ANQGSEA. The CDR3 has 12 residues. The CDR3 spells CSVTGYTGDLFF. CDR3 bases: TGCAGCGTAACAGGTTATACCGGGGACCTGTTTTTT.

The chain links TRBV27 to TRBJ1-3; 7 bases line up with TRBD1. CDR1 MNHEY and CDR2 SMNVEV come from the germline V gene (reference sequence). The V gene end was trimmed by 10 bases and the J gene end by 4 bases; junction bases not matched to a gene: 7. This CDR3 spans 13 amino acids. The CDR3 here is CATRGFSGNTIYF. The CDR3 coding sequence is TGTGCCACCAGGGGGTTTTCCGGAAACACCATATATTTT.

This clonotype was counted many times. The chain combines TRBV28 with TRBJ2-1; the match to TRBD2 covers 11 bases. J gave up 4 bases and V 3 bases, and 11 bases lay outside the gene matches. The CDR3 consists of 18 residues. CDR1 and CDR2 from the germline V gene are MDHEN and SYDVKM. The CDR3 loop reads CASSFLAGGDQGYNEQFF. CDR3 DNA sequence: TGTGCCAGCAGTTTTCTAGCGGGGGGCGACCAGGGATACAATGAGCAGTTCTTC. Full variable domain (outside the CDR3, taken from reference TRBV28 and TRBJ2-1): DVKVTQSSRYLVKRTGEKVFLECVQDMDHENMFWYRQDPGLGLRLIYFSYDVKMKEKGDIPEGYSVSREKKERFSLILESASTNQTSMYLCASSFLAGGDQGYNEQFFGPGTRLTVL.

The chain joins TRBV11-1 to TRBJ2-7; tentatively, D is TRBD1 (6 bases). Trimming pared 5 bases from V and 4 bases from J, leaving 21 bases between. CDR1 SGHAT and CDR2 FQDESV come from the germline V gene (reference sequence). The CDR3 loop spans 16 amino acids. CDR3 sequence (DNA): TGTGCCAGCAGCCTCGGGTCCCTCAGGGGTACTTACGAGCAGTACTTC. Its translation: CASSLGSLRGTYEQYF.

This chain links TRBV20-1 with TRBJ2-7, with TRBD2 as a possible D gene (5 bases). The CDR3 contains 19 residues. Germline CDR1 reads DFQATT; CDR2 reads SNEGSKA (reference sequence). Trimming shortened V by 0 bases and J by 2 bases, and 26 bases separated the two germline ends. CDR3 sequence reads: CSARDFIASGSNTAYEQYF. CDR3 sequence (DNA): TGCAGTGCTAGAGATTTTATAGCGAGCGGTTCAAATACAGCCTACGAGCAGTACTTC.

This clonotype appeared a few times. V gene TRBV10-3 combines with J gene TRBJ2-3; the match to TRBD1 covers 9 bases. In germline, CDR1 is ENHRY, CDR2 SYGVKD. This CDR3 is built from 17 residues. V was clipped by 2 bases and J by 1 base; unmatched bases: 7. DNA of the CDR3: TGTGCCATCAGTGAGCCTTCACAGGGGGCTGGCACAGATACGCAGTATTTT. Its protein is CAISEPSQGAGTDTQYF.

In nucleotides, the CDR3 is TGTGCCAGCTCACAGGGGATGATGAACGAGCAGTACTTC. It yields the protein CASSQGMMNEQYF. The gene calls are TRBV6-2 or TRBV6-3 and TRBJ2-7; 7 bases line up with TRBD1. This CDR3 has 13 amino acids. The junction had 9 bases not matched to a gene; V was cut back by 8 bases and J by 5 bases. Germline CDR1 reads MNHEY; CDR2 reads SVGEGT.

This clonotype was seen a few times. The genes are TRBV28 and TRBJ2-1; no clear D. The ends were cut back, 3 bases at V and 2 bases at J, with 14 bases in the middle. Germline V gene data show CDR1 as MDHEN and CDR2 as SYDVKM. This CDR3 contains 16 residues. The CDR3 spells CASSLTPPGPYNEQFF. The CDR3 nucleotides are TGTGCCAGCAGTTTGACACCCCCGGGCCCCTACAATGAGCAGTTCTTC.

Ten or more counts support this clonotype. The CDR3 region has the DNA TGTGCCAGCAGTCACGGACTAGCGGGGTACAATGAGCAGTTCTTC. Its protein product is CASSHGLAGYNEQFF. The rearrangement joins TRBV27 to TRBJ2-1, with 12 bases identical to TRBD2. The germline CDR1 and CDR2 sequences are MNHEY and SMNVEV (reference sequence). V was pared by 5 bases and J by 4 bases, with 3 bases of the junction left unmatched. This CDR3 is built from 15 residues.